In this sample, the clone carrying this T cell receptor (beta chain) turned up many times. Its antigen is unknown. Patients chosen for sequencing had CD8+CD57+ cells that had expanded, as shown by flow cytometry. This sample is drawn from a study of CD8+CD57+ T cells in acquired aplastic anemia. J was trimmed by 5 bases and V by 6 bases; bases with no gene match: 9. The CDR3 contains 16 residues. From germline, CDR1 is KGHDR and CDR2 SFDVKD. TCR beta VDJ and CDR3 profiling used genomic DNA as template. Each CDR3 protein is one row after TCRdb ran MiXCR on the reads. The sample includes over 150,000 distinct CDR3 sequences, about 50% of them seen just once. Study conclusions and caveats: Researchers report that 25 to 35 CD8+ CDR3 sequences appeared in both patients and controls.

The clonotype originates from a human donor with aplastic anemia. The specimen sequenced was sorted CD4+, CD8+, or CD8+CD57+ T cells (not recorded which) from PBMCs. The chain joins TRBV24-1 to TRBJ1-5, with 10 bases aligning to TRBD1. Here the CDR3 reads CATSPSGTGDDQPQHF. DNA of the CDR3: TGTGCCACCAGTCCCTCCGGGACAGGGGATGATCAGCCCCAGCATTTT.